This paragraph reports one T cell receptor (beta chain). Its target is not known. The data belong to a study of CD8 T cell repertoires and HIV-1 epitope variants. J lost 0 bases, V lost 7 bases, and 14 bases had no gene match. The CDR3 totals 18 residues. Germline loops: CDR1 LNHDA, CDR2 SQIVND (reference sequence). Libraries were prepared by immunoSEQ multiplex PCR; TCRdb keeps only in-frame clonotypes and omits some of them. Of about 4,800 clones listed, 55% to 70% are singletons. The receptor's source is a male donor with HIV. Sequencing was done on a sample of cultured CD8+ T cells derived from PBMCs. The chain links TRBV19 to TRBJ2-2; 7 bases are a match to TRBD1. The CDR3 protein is CASTQPDRPDANTGELFF. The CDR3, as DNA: TGTGCCAGTACCCAACCGGACAGGCCGGACGCGAACACCGGGGAGCTGTTTTTT.